Presented here are 18 T cell receptor beta chains from one specimen sequenced in a study of Graves' ophthalmopathy and Graves' hyperthyroidism. TCR beta CDR3 regions were amplified from RNA transcripts. An initial RT-PCR round employing HTBI primers preceded a second-round multiplex PCR. TCRdb passed the multiplex PCR reads through MiXCR, listing each CDR3 protein once. The top ten clones hold less than 4.5% of a sample with approximately 540,000 distinct CDR3 sequences, approximately 37% of them seen once. Material: peripheral blood or thyroid tissue (not recorded which). The receptors shown here come from an adult man with Graves' hyperthyroidism.

The gene calls are TRBV29-1 and TRBJ1-1; TRBD1 matches 8 bases. V lost 5 bases to trimming and J lost 5 bases; unmatched junction nucleotides: 16. Germline CDR1 and CDR2: SQVTM and ANQGSEA. The length of the CDR3 is 16 residues. In DNA form, the CDR3 reads TGCAGCGTTAGTCGGGCAGGGGGCTCAGGGCGTACTGAAGCTTTCTTT. Translated, it gives CSVSRAGGSGRTEAFF.

In this sample, this clonotype turned up many times. This sequence joins TRBV20-1 and TRBJ1-1; TRBD1 might be the D (6 bases). This CDR3 has 14 residues. Germline lookup yields CDR1 DFQATT and CDR2 SNEGSKA (reference sequence). V was clipped by 6 bases and J by 5 bases, with 19 bases between them. CDR3 DNA sequence: TGCAGTGCAGCGGACAGCCAACTTGCGACTGAAGCTTTCTTT. Protein: CSAADSQLATEAFF.

This clonotype was picked up a small number of times. The chain joins TRBV27 to TRBJ2-7, with D possibly matching TRBD1 (6 bases). Per the germline V gene, CDR1 is MNHEY and CDR2 is SMNVEV (reference sequence). The V and J ends lost 3 bases and 3 bases respectively, with 12 bases between them. The CDR3 contains 14 residues. CDR3 nucleotide sequence: TGTGCCAGCAGTTTCGACAGGACGGGCTACGAGCAGTACTTC. Translated: CASSFDRTGYEQYF.

This clonotype is a singleton in its sample. A much larger clone lies one base from this, so it may be a read error. This rearrangement joins TRBV20-1 to TRBJ1-4, with TRBD1 matching over 7 bases. The CDR3 runs to 13 residues. The germline V gene encodes CDR1 DFQATT and CDR2 SNEGSKA (reference sequence). The CDR3 spells CSARQGGIEKPFF. The CDR3 DNA is TGCAGTGCTCGACAAGGGGGCATCGAAAAACCGTTTTTT.

This clonotype was seen at least ten times. The CDR3 region has the DNA TGCAGTGCTCCCGCCCAGGGAAAGGACTGGTACACCTTC. Amino acids: CSAPAQGKDWYTF. The chain uses TRBV20-1 and TRBJ1-2; D may be TRBD1 (5 bases). CDR3 length: 13 residues. The V end lost 5 bases, the J end lost 11 bases, and 21 bases lay between the germline ends. CDR1 is DFQATT and CDR2 is SNEGSKA in the germline V gene (reference sequence).

This clonotype was seen ten or more times. This rearrangement joins TRBV12-3 or TRBV12-4 to TRBJ1-6, with TRBD1 as a possible D gene (5 bases). Trimming removed 7 bases at V and 7 bases at J, with 14 bases between. The CDR3 consists of 14 residues. The CDR3 sequence: CASNLGTENSPLHF. In nucleotides, the CDR3 is TGTGCCAGCAATTTGGGGACGGAGAATTCACCCCTCCACTTT.

The chain combines TRBV10-2 with TRBJ1-1; D may be TRBD1 (5 bases). The CDR3 extends over 14 amino acids. The germline V gene encodes CDR1 WSHSY and CDR2 SAAADI. Trimming took 5 bases from V and 1 from J, leaving 11 bases between them. The CDR3 loop is CASSNYGGNTEAFF. The CDR3 region has the DNA TGCGCCAGCAGTAATTACGGGGGGAACACTGAAGCTTTCTTT.

This clonotype was detected many times. The rearrangement uses TRBV12-3 or TRBV12-4 and TRBJ1-5; 8 nucleotides line up with TRBD1. The CDR3 sequence is 15 residues long. V dropped 4 bases and J dropped 2; count of bases not matched to a gene: 4. The CDR3 spells CASSYTTGGNQPQHF. CDR3 DNA sequence: TGTGCCAGCAGTTACACGACAGGGGGCAATCAGCCCCAGCATTTT.

This clonotype was detected ten times or more. This chain uses TRBV24-1 with TRBJ2-5; no firm D call. In germline, CDR1 is KGHDR, CDR2 SFDVKD. The ends were cut back, 1 base at V and 1 base at J, with 9 bases in the middle. The CDR3 runs to 15 residues. The CDR3 DNA follows: TGTGCCACCAGTGATTTTCTGCCAGGCCAAGAGACCCAGTACTTC. It translates to CATSDFLPGQETQYF.

This clonotype was picked up many times. This chain links TRBV12-5 with TRBJ2-7, with a tentative D call TRBD1 (6 bases). The germline CDR1 and CDR2 sequences are LGHNT and FRNRAP. This CDR3 comprises 14 residues. With 5 bases removed from V and 9 bases from J, the gap between germline ends came to 20 bases. CDR3 nucleotides: TGTGCTAGTGGTCCTCCCCAACGACAGGCGGTGCAGTACTTC. It encodes CASGPPQRQAVQYF.

The chain combines TRBV29-1 with TRBJ1-2; weak D call: TRBD1 (6 bases). V lost 0 bases, J lost 4 bases, and 15 bases lay in between. In germline, CDR1 is SQVTM, CDR2 ANQGSEA. The CDR3 consists of 15 residues. The CDR3 coding sequence is TGCAGCGTTGAAGATATGGCAGGGGCGGCCTATGGCTACACCTTC. This codes for CSVEDMAGAAYGYTF.

This clonotype was recorded many times. V usage is TRBV29-1 and J usage is TRBJ1-4; TRBD1 matches 7 bases. This CDR3 has 12 residues. Germline V gene lookup returns CDR1 SQVTM and CDR2 ANQGSEA. Trimming removed 6 bases from V and 7 bases from J; junction bases left unmatched: 5. The CDR3 protein is CSVTGRGEKLFF. The CDR3 DNA reads as TGCAGCGTGACAGGGAGAGGTGAAAAACTGTTTTTT.

This clonotype was observed many times. The gene calls are TRBV5-6 and TRBJ1-2; D gene unclear. The CDR3 sequence is 13 residues long. V lost 0 bases and J lost 11, with 14 bases in between. The germline V gene has CDR1 SGHDT and CDR2 YYEEEE. CDR3: CASSLAGEGLYTF. The CDR3, as DNA: TGTGCCAGCAGCTTGGCCGGTGAGGGATTGTACACCTTC.

A word on this clonotype: It may be a read error: a sequence one base away is much more abundant. The genes are TRBV9 and TRBJ2-2; 8 nucleotides line up with TRBD2. Looked up from germline, CDR1 is SGDLS and CDR2 is YYNGEE. CDR3 length: 15 residues. The CDR3, as DNA: TGTGCCAGCAGCGGAAAAGCGGGAGTTACCGGGGAGCTGTCTTTT. Residues: CASSGKAGVTGELSF.

Concerning this clonotype itself: The junction shows a germline mismatch at one end, possibly a read error. The chain links TRBV20-1 to TRBJ1-5; TRBD1 might be the D (6 bases). This CDR3 spans 16 amino acids. The germline V gene encodes CDR1 DFQATT and CDR2 SNEGSKA (reference sequence). Here the CDR3 DNA reads TGCAGTGCTAGAGATAGAGAGGGGACATACAATGAGCCCCAGCATTTT. Protein product: CSARDREGTYNEPQHF.

The table lists this clonotype with many counts. This chain uses TRBV7-9 with TRBJ2-7; 7 nucleotides align to TRBD1. CDR1 SEHNR and CDR2 FQNEAQ come from the germline V gene (reference sequence). V was clipped by 5 bases and J by 3 bases; unmatched bases: 10. The CDR3 length is 15 residues. CDR3: CASSPPTGILYEQYF. In DNA, the CDR3 is TGTGCCAGCAGCCCCCCGACAGGGATTCTCTACGAGCAGTACTTC.

In this sample, this clonotype turned up many times. The rearrangement links TRBV2 to TRBJ2-7; 7 bases line up with TRBD2. Germline V gene sequence: CDR1 SNHLY, CDR2 FYNNEI. V shed 6 bases, J shed 2 bases, and the junction held 13 bases outside the gene matches. The CDR3 covers 16 residues. The CDR3 coding sequence is TGTGCCAGCAGCTACGCCCGCGGGAGTGGCACCTACGAGCAGTACTTC. Its translation is CASSYARGSGTYEQYF.

This clonotype was recorded many times. This chain uses TRBV29-1 with TRBJ1-4; no firm D call. The CDR3 has 14 amino acids. Per the germline V gene, CDR1 is SQVTM and CDR2 is ANQGSEA. Trimming cost V 0 bases and J 4 bases, with 9 bases left between them. The CDR3 DNA follows: TGCAGCGTTGAAGATCCGGGCAGTAATGAAAAACTGTTTTTT. This gives the protein CSVEDPGSNEKLFF.